This note documents a single TCR beta chain sequence. Each PCR reaction had synthetic TCR analog templates spiked into it. Only in-frame clones appear in the TCRdb table, and some are missing; sequencing was by immunoSEQ multiplex PCR. Of roughly 60,000 clones in the sample, approximately 80% were seen once. This specimen belongs to a study of PD-L1 blockade in urothelial cancer. Across the whole study: Each patient had 0 to 3 earlier chemotherapy regimens.

Germline-derived CDR1 and CDR2 are SQVTM and ANQGSEA. V was clipped by 3 bases and J by 1 base, with 12 bases between them. This CDR3 is 14 amino acids long. Patients' cancers were locally advanced or metastatic urothelial carcinomas. The TCR comes from a man between 70 and 80 years old with urothelial cancer. The chain is built from TRBV29-1 and TRBJ1-1; D is uncertain. This specimen consisted of PBMCs, obtained around atezolizumab (anti-PD-L1) treatment. The DNA of the CDR3 is TGCAGCGTTGACCCCACACGCGGGAACACTGAAGCTTTCTTT. Translation gives CSVDPTRGNTEAFF.